This TCR beta chain was obtained from a study of technical replicates of blood from a few donors. The repertoire was sequenced with immunoSEQ multiplex PCR; TCRdb's copy has only in-frame clones and lacks some. The sample yields about 81,000 clones, nearly 97% seen once. Germline values: CDR1 MNHEY, CDR2 SVGAGI. The CDR3 sequence is 12 residues long. V lost 0 bases and J lost 5, with 5 bases in between. Sample: T cells isolated from PBMCs. The source is a human donor in good health. The rearrangement links TRBV6-5 to TRBJ2-7; D is undetermined. This CDR3 reads CASSYSSNEQYF. The CDR3 region has the DNA TGTGCCAGCAGTTACTCGAGCAACGAGCAGTACTTC.